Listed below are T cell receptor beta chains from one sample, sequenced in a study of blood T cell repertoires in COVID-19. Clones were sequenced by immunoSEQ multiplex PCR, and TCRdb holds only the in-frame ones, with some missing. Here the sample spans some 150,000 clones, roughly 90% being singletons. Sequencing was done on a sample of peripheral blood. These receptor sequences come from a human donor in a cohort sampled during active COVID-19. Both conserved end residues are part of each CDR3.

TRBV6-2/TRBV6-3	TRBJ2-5	CASGPTSQPSGTQYF
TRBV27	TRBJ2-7	CATHGTSAYEQYF
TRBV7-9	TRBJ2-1	CAPGLAGDSFYNEQFF
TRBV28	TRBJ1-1	CASSYPGGKTEAFF
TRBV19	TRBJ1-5	CASKGGRGFGNQPQHF
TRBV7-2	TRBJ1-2	CASSLVGGVNGYTF
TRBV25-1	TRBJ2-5	CASTPGTGGQETQYF
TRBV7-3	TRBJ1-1	CASSQETRREAFF
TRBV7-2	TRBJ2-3	CASSSGLAGGRVDTQYF
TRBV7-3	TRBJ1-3	CASSPNRGHGNTIYF
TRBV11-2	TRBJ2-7	CASSLDLRHRSYEQYF
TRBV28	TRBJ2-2	CASSPPTRNTGELFF
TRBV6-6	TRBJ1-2	CASSYELGGRGGYTF
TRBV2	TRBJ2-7	CASRDKSTGRRYEQYF
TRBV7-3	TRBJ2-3	CASSLRGARDREIRRPDTQYF
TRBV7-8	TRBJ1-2	CASSLTGVRGSYTF
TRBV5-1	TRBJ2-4	CASSVGSFGQGGLQYF
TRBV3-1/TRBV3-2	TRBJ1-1	CASSQSVDTEAFF
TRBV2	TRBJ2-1	CASGRGAYNEQFF
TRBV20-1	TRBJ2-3	CSASSPSGRVSTDTQYF
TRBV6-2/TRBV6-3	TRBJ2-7	CASTPRLRGLLGPINYEQYF
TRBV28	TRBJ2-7	CASSLLGAREQYF
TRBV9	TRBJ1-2	CASSVAGYGGYTF
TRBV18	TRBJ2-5	CASSPRSGETQYF
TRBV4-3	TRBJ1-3	CASSQVHRSHSGNTIYF
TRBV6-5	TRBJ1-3	CASSYSGQGAGNTIYF
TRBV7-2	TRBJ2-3	CASSLAPGTLTDTQYF
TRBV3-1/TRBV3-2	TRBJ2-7	CASSQIAGGSYEQYF
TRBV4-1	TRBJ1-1	CASSQDWGRGAFF
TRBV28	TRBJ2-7	CASSAPGGHEQYF
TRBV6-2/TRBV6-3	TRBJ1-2	CASSLSSTTGVKNGYTF
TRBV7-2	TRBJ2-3	CASSLVGRADTQYF
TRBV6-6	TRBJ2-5	CASSRTSGRYQETQYF
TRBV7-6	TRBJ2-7	CASSFGTSGHEQYF
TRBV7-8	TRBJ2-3	CASSPGLAGNGDTQYF
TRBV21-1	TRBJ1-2	CASSTTRRRVGGYTF
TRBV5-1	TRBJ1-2	CASRSSPRTAFNYGYTF
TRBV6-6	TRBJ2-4	CASSWVAGGFQNIQYF
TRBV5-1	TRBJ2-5	CASSTGTSAQETQYF